Listed here are 29 T cell receptor beta chains from one sample, sequenced in a study of patients and donors after allogeneic stem cell transplantation. Via MiXCR, TCRdb re-called the RT-PCR reads, giving one row per CDR3 protein. In the table there are fewer than 25,000 distinct CDR3 sequences, roughly two fifths of which are singletons. Source material: blood, either unsorted or a sorted T cell fraction (not recorded which). The receptors were gathered from a human donor who was either an allogeneic HSCT recipient or a stem cell or donor lymphocyte infusion donor (not recorded which). It is not recorded whose cells these are; they may come from a transplant donor.

The CDR3 nucleotides read TGCGCCAGCAGTGAAACGACTGGGACAGGGGATACGCAGTATTTT. This sequence encodes CASSETTGTGDTQYF. This chain connects TRBV10-2 to TRBJ2-3; 9 bases agree with TRBD1. The CDR3 loop spans 15 amino acids. J lost 6 bases, V lost 3 bases, and 7 bases had no gene match. CDR1 WSHSY and CDR2 SAAADI come from the germline V gene.

This clonotype was seen a few times. The rearrangement uses TRBV28 and TRBJ1-1, with D uncertain. The CDR3 sequence is 13 residues long. Trimming took 7 bases from V and 6 from J, leaving 15 bases between them. The V gene's germline CDR1 is MDHEN and CDR2 SYDVKM. The CDR3 is CASMSRTPPEAFF. DNA for the CDR3: TGTGCCAGCATGTCCCGGACCCCTCCTGAAGCTTTCTTT.

This chain links TRBV4-1 with TRBJ2-7, with D possibly matching TRBD1 (5 bases). Per the germline V gene, CDR1 is MGHRA and CDR2 is YSYEKL. The CDR3 runs to 16 residues. The V end lost 5 bases, the J end lost 3 bases, and 20 bases lay between the germline ends. This CDR3 reads CASSTLIRTSVYEQYF. As DNA, the CDR3 is TGCGCCAGCAGCACCTTAATCCGGACATCAGTCTACGAGCAGTACTTC.

The chain recombines TRBV5-1 with TRBJ2-2; a possible D gene is TRBD2 (6 bases). CDR1 is SGHRS and CDR2 is YFSETQ in the germline V gene. The CDR3 is made up of 16 amino acids. Trimming shortened V by 4 bases and J by 0 bases, and 13 bases separated the two germline ends. The CDR3 sequence: CASSGSSGTNTGELFF. For the CDR3, the DNA is TGCGCCAGCAGCGGGAGTAGCGGCACGAACACCGGGGAGCTGTTTTTT.

This clonotype was seen only a few times. The chain links TRBV6-1 to TRBJ1-5; D unclear. CDR1 is MNHNS, CDR2 SASEGT, per germline. The CDR3 contains 17 residues. V was clipped by 0 bases and J by 4 bases, with 16 bases between them. The CDR3 is CASSEAKMRGWNQPQHF. CDR3 in DNA: TGTGCCAGCAGTGAAGCGAAAATGCGAGGATGGAATCAGCCCCAGCATTTT.

The chain recombines TRBV25-1 with TRBJ1-6; 8 nucleotides agree with TRBD1. J was trimmed by 10 bases and V by 5 bases; bases with no gene match: 16. The CDR3 is 17 residues long. Germline V gives CDR1 MGHDK, CDR2 SYGVNS. The CDR3 sequence: CASSKTYGTGVESPLHF. DNA for the CDR3: TGTGCCAGCAGTAAAACTTACGGGACAGGTGTGGAATCACCCCTCCACTTT. Full variable domain (missing parts from reference TRBV25-1 and TRBJ1-6): EADIYQTPRYLVIGTGKKITLECSQTMGHDKMYWYQQDPGMELHLIHYSYGVNSTEKGDLSSESTVSRIRTEHFPLTLESARPSHTSQYLCASSKTYGTGVESPLHFGNGTRLTVT.

V is TRBV12-3 or TRBV12-4 and J is TRBJ1-1; no reliable D call. V lost 2 bases and J lost 1, with 5 bases in between. The CDR3 contains 13 residues. This CDR3 reads CASSLNTNTEAFF. The CDR3, as DNA: TGTGCCAGCAGTTTAAACACGAACACTGAAGCTTTCTTT.

The chain combines TRBV3-1 with TRBJ2-7; D remains ambiguous. Germline loops: CDR1 LGHDT, CDR2 YNNKEL (reference sequence). V lost 4 bases, J lost 0 bases, and 13 bases lay in between. The CDR3 extends over 15 amino acids. CDR3 in amino acids: CASSLLAGFSYEQYF. CDR3 DNA sequence: TGTGCCAGCAGCCTACTCGCCGGGTTCTCCTACGAGCAGTACTTC.

The chain carries TRBV6-6 and TRBJ1-3; 8 bases agree with TRBD1. The CDR3 is made up of 19 amino acids. Germline loops: CDR1 MNHNY, CDR2 SVGAGI (reference sequence). J gave up 0 bases and V 2 bases, and 12 bases lay outside the gene matches. DNA for the CDR3: TGTGCCAGCAGTTACGGCCTCAGGACAGGGTATAACTCTGGAAACACCATATATTTT. Its translation: CASSYGLRTGYNSGNTIYF.

The J gene is TRBJ2-7, the V gene TRBV5-1; the match to TRBD2 covers 9 bases. V lost 0 bases and J lost 7; bases outside the gene matches: 5. Germline-derived CDR1 and CDR2 are SGHRS and YFSETQ. CDR3 size: 14 residues. The chain's CDR3 is CASSLVAGVGEQYF. CDR3 nucleotide sequence: TGCGCCAGCAGCTTGGTAGCGGGAGTTGGAGAGCAGTACTTC. The full variable domain, with the rest looked up from reference TRBV5-1 and TRBJ2-7, is KAGVTQTPRYLIKTRGQQVTLSCSPISGHRSVSWYQQTPGQGLQFLFEYFSETQRNKGNFPGRFSGRQFSNSRSEMNVSTLELGDSALYLCASSLVAGVGEQYFGPGTRLTVT.

The chain has TRBV5-1 and TRBJ2-7, with TRBD1 matching 10 bases. Germline V gene lookup returns CDR1 SGHRS and CDR2 YFSETQ. The trim removed 0 bases at V and 1 base at J, leaving 7 bases unmatched. The CDR3 runs to 17 residues. The CDR3 DNA sequence: TGCGCCAGCAGCTTGGCCAAGACAGGGGGCCGGTCCTACGAGCAGTACTTC. It is translated as CASSLAKTGGRSYEQYF.

V is TRBV5-6 and J is TRBJ1-1; 9 bases line up with TRBD1. Trimming cost V 2 bases and J 5 bases; bases outside gene matches: 4. Germline CDR1 and CDR2: SGHDT and YYEEEE. The CDR3 is 14 amino acids. The CDR3 sequence: CASSFPTGGTEAFF. CDR3 sequence (DNA): TGTGCCAGCAGCTTCCCGACAGGGGGTACTGAAGCTTTCTTT.

The CDR3: CASRDNSYEQYF. The CDR3 region has the DNA TGTGCCAGCAGGGACAACTCCTACGAGCAGTACTTC. The chain joins TRBV2 to TRBJ2-7; D may be TRBD1 (5 bases). CDR1 is SNHLY, CDR2 FYNNEI, per germline. Trimming left V 6 bases short and J 0 bases short, with 6 bases between. CDR3 length: 12 amino acids. The whole variable domain, filled in from reference TRBV2 and TRBJ2-7, reads EPEVTQTPSHQVTQMGQEVILRCVPISNHLYFYWYRQILGQKVEFLVSFYNNEISEKSEIFDDQFSVERPDGSNFTLKIRSTKLEDSAMYFCASRDNSYEQYFGPGTRLTVT.

In its sample, this clonotype was seen a few times. This rearrangement joins TRBV28 to TRBJ1-2; D remains unclear. Germline CDR1 and CDR2: MDHEN and SYDVKM. CDR3 size: 12 residues. Trimming removed 2 bases at V and 3 bases at J, with 4 bases between. CDR3 in amino acids: CASSLQDYGYTF. CDR3 in DNA: TGTGCCAGCAGTTTACAGGACTATGGCTACACCTTC.

This chain joins TRBV10-3 and TRBJ1-5; D perhaps matches TRBD1 (6 bases). CDR3 length: 14 residues. Germline loops: CDR1 ENHRY, CDR2 SYGVKD. Trimming pared 4 bases from V and 6 bases from J, leaving 13 bases between. CDR3 coding DNA: TGTGCCATCAGTGGTGAGGCAGGGGTTCAGCCCCAGCATTTT. It codes for CAISGEAGVQPQHF.

A few counts support this clonotype. The chain has TRBV28 and TRBJ2-1; a possible D gene is TRBD2 (5 bases). Per the germline V gene, CDR1 is MDHEN and CDR2 is SYDVKM. The V and J ends lost 3 bases and 2 bases respectively, with 14 bases between them. This CDR3 has 16 amino acids. The CDR3: CASSFTWERTYNEQFF. The CDR3 nucleotides are TGTGCCAGCAGTTTTACGTGGGAGAGGACCTACAATGAGCAGTTCTTC.

The chain uses TRBV10-3 and TRBJ1-5, with TRBD1 as a possible D gene (6 bases). The CDR3 runs 17 residues. The germline CDR1 and CDR2 sequences are ENHRY and SYGVKD. Deletions cut 3 bases from V and 2 bases from J, with 17 bases between. In DNA form, the CDR3 reads TGTGCCATCAGTGAAGGAACAGGGCTTTTCGGCAATCAGCCCCAGCATTTT. This sequence encodes CAISEGTGLFGNQPQHF.

At least ten counts were recorded for this clonotype. The chain is built from TRBV5-1 and TRBJ1-3; TRBD1 agrees at 9 bases. The trim removed 4 bases at V and 8 bases at J, leaving 7 bases unmatched. This CDR3 spans 14 amino acids. The germline CDR1 and CDR2 sequences are SGHRS and YFSETQ. The CDR3 sequence is CASSLTGGKDTIYF. The CDR3 nucleotides read TGCGCCAGCAGCCTGACAGGGGGAAAGGACACCATATATTTT.

V gene TRBV19 combines with J gene TRBJ1-6; D remains unclear. With 6 bases removed from V and 5 bases from J, the gap between germline ends came to 8 bases. CDR3 length equals 13 residues. Germline values: CDR1 LNHDA, CDR2 SQIVND (reference sequence). CDR3 amino acids: CASRRTNNSPLHF. CDR3 coding DNA: TGTGCCAGTAGACGGACCAATAATTCACCCCTCCACTTT.

The sample holds many counts of this clonotype. This sequence joins TRBV10-3 and TRBJ2-5; D is unclear. The CDR3 length is 14 residues. Germline values: CDR1 ENHRY, CDR2 SYGVKD. The V end lost 0 bases, the J end lost 2 bases, and 7 bases lay between the germline ends. The CDR3: CAISESTIQETQYF. The CDR3, as DNA: TGTGCCATCAGTGAGTCGACGATTCAAGAGACCCAGTACTTC.

The chain joins TRBV29-1 to TRBJ2-7; D not certain. Trimming took 7 bases from V and 6 from J, leaving 13 bases between them. This CDR3 has 11 residues. The germline V gene encodes CDR1 SQVTM and CDR2 ANQGSEA. The CDR3 sequence: CSALRPVEQYF. Written as DNA, the CDR3 is TGCAGCGCCCTAAGGCCGGTCGAGCAGTACTTC.

This clonotype appeared a few times. The chain employs TRBV3-1 and TRBJ1-5; tentative D call: TRBD1 (5 bases). This CDR3 region has 14 residues. The germline CDR1 and CDR2 sequences are LGHDT and YNNKEL (reference sequence). V was trimmed by 1 base and J by 7 bases, leaving 11 bases between them. The CDR3, as DNA: TGTGCCAGCAGCCAAGGACAGTATTCGCAGCCCCAGCATTTT. As protein: CASSQGQYSQPQHF.

The chain recombines TRBV29-1 with TRBJ1-2, with 7 bases aligning to TRBD1. V was clipped by 4 bases and J by 2 bases; unmatched bases: 10. This CDR3 has 15 residues. CDR1 is SQVTM and CDR2 is ANQGSEA in the germline V gene. This chain's CDR3 is CSVGPLDRRNYGYTF. The CDR3 bases are TGCAGCGTTGGACCCTTGGACAGGCGAAACTATGGCTACACCTTC.

The chain employs TRBV5-1 and TRBJ2-7; D unresolved. With 6 bases removed from V and 6 bases from J, the gap between germline ends came to 10 bases. Germline V gene lookup returns CDR1 SGHRS and CDR2 YFSETQ. The CDR3 totals 11 residues. The CDR3 DNA follows: TGCGCCAGCAAGAGATCCAGCGAGCAGTACTTC. This gives the protein CASKRSSEQYF.

The V call is TRBV5-5, the J call TRBJ1-5; D gene unclear. V gave up 4 bases and J gave up 4 bases, with 12 bases separating them. The CDR3 is 14 residues long. From germline, CDR1 is SGHKS and CDR2 YYEKEE (reference sequence). The CDR3 DNA reads as TGTGCCAGCAGCCACGCACCAGCTAATCAGCCCCAGCATTTT. This sequence encodes CASSHAPANQPQHF.

The J gene is TRBJ2-3, the V gene TRBV6-5; 8 nucleotides match TRBD1. Per the germline V gene, CDR1 is MNHEY and CDR2 is SVGAGI. The CDR3 contains 17 residues. V lost 4 bases to trimming and J lost 4 bases; unmatched junction nucleotides: 13. The DNA of the CDR3 is TGTGCCAGCAGTTTACGACAGGGGCTCCGATTTGCAGATACGCAGTATTTT. Protein: CASSLRQGLRFADTQYF.

This clonotype was counted at least ten times. V and J are TRBV20-1 and TRBJ1-4; 8 nucleotides agree with TRBD1. CDR1 and CDR2 from the germline V gene are DFQATT and SNEGSKA (reference sequence). This CDR3 region has 14 residues. The V and J ends lost 6 bases and 6 bases, in that order; junction bases with no gene match: 9. The CDR3 loop reads CSAHTGTGDEKLFF. The CDR3 nucleotides are TGCAGTGCCCACACCGGGACAGGAGATGAAAAACTGTTTTTT.

This clonotype was recorded a few times. This chain connects TRBV5-1 to TRBJ1-1, with 12 bases lining up with TRBD1. CDR3 length equals 14 residues. From germline, CDR1 is SGHRS and CDR2 YFSETQ. Trimming removed 4 bases from V and 6 bases from J; junction bases left unmatched: 4. The CDR3 coding sequence is TGCGCCAGCAGCAGGGGACAGGGGGCGGCTGAAGCTTTCTTT. It codes for CASSRGQGAAEAFF.

This clonotype was counted between two and nine times. The V and J genes are TRBV12-3 or TRBV12-4 and TRBJ2-2; D ambiguous. With 5 bases removed from V and 4 bases from J, the gap between germline ends came to 5 bases. The CDR3 is made up of 12 amino acids. The CDR3 coding sequence is TGTGCCAGCAGTCCAGGCACCGGGGAGCTGTTTTTT. Its translation: CASSPGTGELFF.